A single T cell receptor (beta chain) is shown here with its context. The data are from a study of blood T cell repertoires in COVID-19. The protocol was immunoSEQ multiplex PCR, while the TCRdb copy is restricted to in-frame clones and leaves out a portion. This sample has over 400,000 clones, with around nine tenths found just once. The CDR3 runs 19 residues. Germline V gene sequence: CDR1 MNHEY, CDR2 SMNVEV (reference sequence). V lost 1 base and J lost 4; bases outside the gene matches: 9. The sequenced sample consisted of peripheral blood. This clonotype was obtained from a woman in her fifties or sixties with COVID-19, enrolled during active disease. The chain joins TRBV27 to TRBJ2-1; TRBD2 matches 14 bases. CDR3 region: CASSLWGTSGGPRYNEQFF. CDR3 in DNA: TGTGCCAGCAGTTTATGGGGGACTAGCGGGGGCCCGCGATACAATGAGCAGTTCTTC.